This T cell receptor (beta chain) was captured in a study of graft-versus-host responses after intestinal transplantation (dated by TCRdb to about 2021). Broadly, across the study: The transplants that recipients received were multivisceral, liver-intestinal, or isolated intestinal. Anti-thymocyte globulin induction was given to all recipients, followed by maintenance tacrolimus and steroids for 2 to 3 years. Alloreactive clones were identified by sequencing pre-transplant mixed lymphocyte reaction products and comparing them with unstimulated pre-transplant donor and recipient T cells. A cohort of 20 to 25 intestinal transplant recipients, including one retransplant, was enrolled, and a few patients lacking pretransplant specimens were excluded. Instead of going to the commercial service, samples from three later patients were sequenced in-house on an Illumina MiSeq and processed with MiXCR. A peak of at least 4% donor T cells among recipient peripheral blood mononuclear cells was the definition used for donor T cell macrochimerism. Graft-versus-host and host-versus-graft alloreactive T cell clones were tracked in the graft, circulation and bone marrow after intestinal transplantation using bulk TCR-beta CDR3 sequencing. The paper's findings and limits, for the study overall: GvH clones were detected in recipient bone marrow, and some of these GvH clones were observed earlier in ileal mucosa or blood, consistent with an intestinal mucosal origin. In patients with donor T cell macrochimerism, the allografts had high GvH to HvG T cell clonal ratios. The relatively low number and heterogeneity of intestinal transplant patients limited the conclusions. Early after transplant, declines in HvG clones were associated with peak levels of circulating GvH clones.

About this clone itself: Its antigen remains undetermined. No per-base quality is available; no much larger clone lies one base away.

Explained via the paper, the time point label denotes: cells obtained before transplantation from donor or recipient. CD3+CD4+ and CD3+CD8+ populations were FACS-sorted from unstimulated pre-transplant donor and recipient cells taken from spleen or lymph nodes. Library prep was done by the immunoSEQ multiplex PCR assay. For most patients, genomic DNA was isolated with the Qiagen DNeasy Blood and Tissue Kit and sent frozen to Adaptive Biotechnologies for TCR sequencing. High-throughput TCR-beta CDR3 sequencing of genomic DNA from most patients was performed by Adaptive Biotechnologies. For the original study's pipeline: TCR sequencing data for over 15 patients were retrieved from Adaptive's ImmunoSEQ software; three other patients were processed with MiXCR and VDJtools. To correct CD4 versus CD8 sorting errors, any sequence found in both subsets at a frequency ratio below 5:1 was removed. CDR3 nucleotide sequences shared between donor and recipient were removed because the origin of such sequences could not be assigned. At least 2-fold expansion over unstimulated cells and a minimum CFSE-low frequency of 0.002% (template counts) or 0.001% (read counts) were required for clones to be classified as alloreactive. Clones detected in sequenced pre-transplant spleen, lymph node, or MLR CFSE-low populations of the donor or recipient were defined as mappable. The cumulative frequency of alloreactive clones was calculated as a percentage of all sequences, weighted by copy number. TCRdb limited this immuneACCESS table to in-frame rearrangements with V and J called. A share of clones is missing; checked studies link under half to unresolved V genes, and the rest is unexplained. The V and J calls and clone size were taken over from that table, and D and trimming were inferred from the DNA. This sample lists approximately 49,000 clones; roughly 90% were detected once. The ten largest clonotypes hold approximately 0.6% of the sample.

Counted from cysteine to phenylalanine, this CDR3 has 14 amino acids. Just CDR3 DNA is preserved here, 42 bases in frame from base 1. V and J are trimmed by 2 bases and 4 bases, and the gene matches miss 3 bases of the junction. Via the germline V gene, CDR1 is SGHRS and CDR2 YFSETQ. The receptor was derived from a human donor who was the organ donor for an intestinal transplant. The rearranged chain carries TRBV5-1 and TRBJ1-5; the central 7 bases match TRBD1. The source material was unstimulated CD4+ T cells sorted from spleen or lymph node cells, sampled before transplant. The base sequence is TGCGCCAGCAGCTTCGGGACAGAAAATCAGCCCCAGCATTTT. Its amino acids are CASSFGTENQPQHF. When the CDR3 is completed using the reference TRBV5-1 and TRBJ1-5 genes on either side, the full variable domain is KAGVTQTPRYLIKTRGQQVTLSCSPISGHRSVSWYQQTPGQGLQFLFEYFSETQRNKGNFPGRFSGRQFSNSRSEMNVSTLELGDSALYLCASSFGTENQPQHFGDGTRLSIL.